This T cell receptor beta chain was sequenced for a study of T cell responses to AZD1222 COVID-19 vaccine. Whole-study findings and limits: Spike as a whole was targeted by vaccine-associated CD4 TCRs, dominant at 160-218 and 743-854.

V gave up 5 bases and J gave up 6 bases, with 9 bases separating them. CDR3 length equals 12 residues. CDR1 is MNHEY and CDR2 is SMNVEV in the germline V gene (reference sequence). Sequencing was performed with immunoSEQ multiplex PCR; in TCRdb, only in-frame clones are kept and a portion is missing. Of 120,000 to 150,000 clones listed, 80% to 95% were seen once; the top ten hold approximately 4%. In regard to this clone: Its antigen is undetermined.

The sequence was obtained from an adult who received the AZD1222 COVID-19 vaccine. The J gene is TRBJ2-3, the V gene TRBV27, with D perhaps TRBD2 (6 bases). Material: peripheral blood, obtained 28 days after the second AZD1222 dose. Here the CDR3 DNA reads TGTGCCAGCAGTCAAGGAGGGGATACGCAGTATTTT. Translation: CASSQGGDTQYF.